This is a list of T cell receptor beta chains from one sample in a study of regulatory T cells in long-lasting Graves disease. One entry per CDR3 protein results from TCRdb running MiXCR on the multiplex PCR reads. The repertoire consists of hundreds of thousands of distinct CDR3 sequences, with around 12% occurring once and the leading ten covering roughly 8.9%. A further study also used this sample, focusing on T cells in Graves' hyperthyroidism and ophthalmopathy.

The material was peripheral blood mononuclear cells (PBMCs), obtained at new diagnosis, from a patient treated with antithyroid drugs. The receptors derive from a young woman with Graves disease. Both conserved end residues are part of each CDR3. The D gene is left open where the match is weak. A row's size may be missing; if present it is once, few, many or a size class.

J gene: TRBJ1-3
D gene: TRBD1
clone size: many
V gene: TRBV2
CDR3 protein: CASSGDSFSGNTIYF
CDR3 DNA: TGTGCCAGCAGTGGGGACAGCTTCTCTGGAAACACCATATATTTT

J gene: TRBJ1-1
D gene: -
clone size: many
V gene: TRBV11-2
CDR3 protein: CASSLDLGVSGTEAFF
CDR3 DNA: TGTGCCAGCAGCTTAGATTTGGGGGTGAGCGGCACTGAAGCTTTCTTT

J gene: TRBJ2-5
D gene: TRBD2
clone size: many
V gene: TRBV9
CDR3 protein: CASSRGASGSGETQYF
CDR3 DNA: TGTGCCAGCAGCAGGGGGGCTAGCGGGAGTGGGGAGACCCAGTACTTC

J gene: TRBJ2-7
D gene: -
clone size: many
V gene: TRBV11-2
CDR3 protein: CASSLNPPYEQYF
CDR3 DNA: TGTGCCAGCAGCTTAAACCCGCCCTACGAGCAGTACTTC

J gene: TRBJ2-7
D gene: TRBD1
clone size: -
V gene: TRBV29-1
CDR3 protein: CSAPGRRGEQYF
CDR3 DNA: TGCAGCGCCCCCGGGCGCAGGGGGGAGCAGTACTTC

J gene: TRBJ1-5
D gene: -
clone size: -
V gene: TRBV28
CDR3 protein: CASRWGSNQPQHF
CDR3 DNA: TGTGCCAGCAGGTGGGGTAGCAATCAGCCCCAGCATTTT

J gene: TRBJ1-1
D gene: TRBD1
clone size: few
V gene: TRBV6-4
CDR3 protein: CASSETGTGDTEAFF
CDR3 DNA: TGTGCCAGCAGTGAAACCGGGACAGGGGACACTGAAGCTTTCTTT

J gene: TRBJ2-1
D gene: TRBD2
clone size: -
V gene: TRBV5-1
CDR3 protein: CASSPRTSGRQHFNEQFF
CDR3 DNA: TGCGCCAGCAGCCCTCGGACTAGCGGGAGGCAACATTTCAATGAGCAGTTCTTC

J gene: TRBJ2-3
D gene: -
clone size: many
V gene: TRBV6-1
CDR3 protein: CASSKKHDTQYF
CDR3 DNA: TGTGCCAGCAGTAAAAAGCACGATACGCAGTATTTT

J gene: TRBJ2-6
D gene: -
clone size: -
V gene: TRBV6-1
CDR3 protein: CASSIDGSGANVLTF
CDR3 DNA: TGTGCCAGCAGTATTGACGGGAGTGGGGCCAACGTCCTGACTTTC

J gene: TRBJ2-1
D gene: TRBD2
clone size: -
V gene: TRBV6-2/TRBV6-3
CDR3 protein: CASSTASGGAYNEQFF
CDR3 DNA: TGTGCCAGCAGTACGGCCAGCGGGGGGGCATACAATGAGCAGTTCTTC

J gene: TRBJ1-6
D gene: -
clone size: many
V gene: TRBV12-3/TRBV12-4
CDR3 protein: CASTLGSWNSPLHF
CDR3 DNA: TGTGCCAGCACCTTGGGCAGCTGGAATTCACCCCTCCACTTT

J gene: TRBJ1-1
D gene: -
clone size: many
V gene: TRBV27
CDR3 protein: CASSLSYRPVGEAFF
CDR3 DNA: TGTGCCAGCAGTTTATCGTACAGACCCGTGGGGGAAGCTTTCTTT

J gene: TRBJ1-3
D gene: TRBD1
clone size: few
V gene: TRBV20-1
CDR3 protein: CSASSLQGWAGNTIYF
CDR3 DNA: TGCAGTGCTAGCAGCCTACAGGGGTGGGCTGGAAACACCATATATTTT

J gene: TRBJ2-2
D gene: -
clone size: many
V gene: TRBV4-3
CDR3 protein: CASSWARDLNTGELFF
CDR3 DNA: TGCGCCAGCAGCTGGGCCAGGGACCTCAACACCGGGGAGCTGTTTTTT

J gene: TRBJ2-7
D gene: TRBD1
clone size: many
V gene: TRBV13
CDR3 protein: CASSPRDRGSDEQYF
CDR3 DNA: TGTGCCAGCAGCCCTAGGGACAGGGGCAGCGACGAGCAGTACTTC

J gene: TRBJ2-2
D gene: TRBD2
clone size: many
V gene: TRBV20-1
CDR3 protein: CSARDSGGATGELFF
CDR3 DNA: TGCAGTGCTAGAGATTCGGGAGGAGCCACCGGGGAGCTGTTTTTT

J gene: TRBJ2-5
D gene: TRBD1
clone size: many
V gene: TRBV24-1
CDR3 protein: CATSDPHAERTGEKETQYF
CDR3 DNA: TGTGCCACCAGTGATCCCCATGCCGAAAGGACAGGGGAGAAAGAGACCCAGTACTTC

J gene: TRBJ2-6
D gene: -
clone size: many
V gene: TRBV30
CDR3 protein: CAWSEGGSGANVLTF
CDR3 DNA: TGTGCCTGGAGTGAAGGGGGGTCCGGGGCCAACGTCCTGACTTTC

J gene: TRBJ1-6
D gene: TRBD1
clone size: -
V gene: TRBV27
CDR3 protein: CASSRDREGSPLHF
CDR3 DNA: TGTGCCAGCAGTAGGGACAGGGAAGGTTCACCCCTCCACTTT

J gene: TRBJ2-5
D gene: TRBD2
clone size: few
V gene: TRBV7-9
CDR3 protein: CASRYGLAGAETQYF
CDR3 DNA: TGTGCCAGCAGATATGGACTAGCGGGAGCGGAGACCCAGTACTTC

J gene: TRBJ2-7
D gene: -
clone size: few
V gene: TRBV15
CDR3 protein: CATSREGGGTYEQYF
CDR3 DNA: TGTGCCACCAGCAGAGAAGGGGGAGGGACCTACGAGCAGTACTTC

J gene: TRBJ2-3
D gene: -
clone size: -
V gene: TRBV7-9
CDR3 protein: CASSPSNWGTDTQYF
CDR3 DNA: TGTGCCAGCAGCCCGTCTAATTGGGGAACAGATACGCAGTATTTT

J gene: TRBJ1-2
D gene: TRBD1
clone size: -
V gene: TRBV2
CDR3 protein: CASSGTGAVYGYTF
CDR3 DNA: TGTGCCAGCTCGGGGACAGGGGCGGTCTATGGCTACACCTTC

J gene: TRBJ1-2
D gene: -
clone size: many
V gene: TRBV7-8
CDR3 protein: CASSFSRTIHHNYGYTF
CDR3 DNA: TGTGCCAGCAGCTTTTCCCGGACGATCCACCATAACTATGGCTACACCTTC

J gene: TRBJ1-1
D gene: -
clone size: many
V gene: TRBV30
CDR3 protein: CAWSFITEAFF
CDR3 DNA: TGTGCCTGGAGTTTCATAACTGAAGCTTTCTTT

J gene: TRBJ1-5
D gene: TRBD1
clone size: many
V gene: TRBV30
CDR3 protein: CAWSYGTGGNQPQHF
CDR3 DNA: TGTGCCTGGAGTTATGGGACAGGGGGCAATCAGCCCCAGCATTTT

J gene: TRBJ1-5
D gene: -
clone size: few
V gene: TRBV5-1
CDR3 protein: CASSLGQANQPQHF
CDR3 DNA: TGCGCCAGCAGCTTGGGTCAGGCCAATCAGCCCCAGCATTTT

J gene: TRBJ2-3
D gene: TRBD2
clone size: few
V gene: TRBV9
CDR3 protein: CASSVGGLAGAVTDTQYF
CDR3 DNA: TGTGCCAGCAGCGTAGGGGGCCTAGCGGGAGCCGTCACAGATACGCAGTATTTT

J gene: TRBJ1-2
D gene: -
clone size: -
V gene: TRBV29-1
CDR3 protein: CSAKVAGRFGYTF
CDR3 DNA: TGCAGCGCCAAGGTAGCGGGACGCTTTGGCTACACCTTC

J gene: TRBJ2-1
D gene: TRBD1
clone size: many
V gene: TRBV2
CDR3 protein: CASSERTGFNEQFF
CDR3 DNA: TGTGCCAGCAGCGAAAGGACAGGGTTCAATGAGCAGTTCTTC

J gene: TRBJ1-2
D gene: TRBD1
clone size: few
V gene: TRBV20-1
CDR3 protein: CSARDLPQGDYGYTF
CDR3 DNA: TGCAGTGCTAGAGATCTCCCGCAGGGGGACTATGGCTACACCTTC

J gene: TRBJ2-2
D gene: -
clone size: -
V gene: TRBV19
CDR3 protein: CASSIPGANTGELFF
CDR3 DNA: TGTGCCAGTAGTATACCGGGAGCGAACACCGGGGAGCTGTTTTTT

J gene: TRBJ1-1
D gene: TRBD1
clone size: few
V gene: TRBV5-1
CDR3 protein: CASSSDREGTEAFF
CDR3 DNA: TGCGCCAGCAGCTCGGACAGGGAGGGCACTGAAGCTTTCTTT

J gene: TRBJ2-3
D gene: -
clone size: many
V gene: TRBV6-2/TRBV6-3
CDR3 protein: CASSMGDTQYF
CDR3 DNA: TGTGCCAGCTCCATGGGAGATACGCAGTATTTT

J gene: TRBJ2-1
D gene: -
clone size: many
V gene: TRBV20-1
CDR3 protein: CSDSGRGGNEQFF
CDR3 DNA: TGCAGCGACAGCGGACGAGGTGGCAATGAGCAGTTCTTC

J gene: TRBJ2-7
D gene: -
clone size: many
V gene: TRBV7-8
CDR3 protein: CASSSLERVSYEQYF
CDR3 DNA: TGTGCCAGCAGCTCCCTTGAGCGAGTCTCCTACGAGCAGTACTTC

J gene: TRBJ2-2
D gene: TRBD2
clone size: -
V gene: TRBV6-1
CDR3 protein: CASSDRDYTSGGELFF
CDR3 DNA: TGTGCCAGCAGTGACCGGGACTATACCTCGGGGGGGGAGCTGTTTTTT

J gene: TRBJ2-1
D gene: TRBD2
clone size: many
V gene: TRBV12-3/TRBV12-4
CDR3 protein: CASSSGRRQFF
CDR3 DNA: TGTGCCAGCAGTAGCGGGAGGCGGCAGTTCTTC

J gene: TRBJ1-2
D gene: -
clone size: few
V gene: TRBV5-1
CDR3 protein: CASSLAGSRWDYGYTF
CDR3 DNA: TGCGCCAGCAGCTTGGCGGGGTCCCGATGGGACTATGGCTACACCTTC

J gene: TRBJ2-3
D gene: -
clone size: few
V gene: TRBV18
CDR3 protein: CASSLNSGRTDTQYF
CDR3 DNA: TGTGCCAGCTCACTCAATAGCGGACGCACAGATACGCAGTATTTT

J gene: TRBJ2-1
D gene: -
clone size: many
V gene: TRBV5-6
CDR3 protein: CASSPTGNGSYNEQFF
CDR3 DNA: TGTGCCAGCAGCCCCACAGGGAACGGCTCCTACAATGAGCAGTTCTTC

J gene: TRBJ2-7
D gene: TRBD1
clone size: -
V gene: TRBV24-1
CDR3 protein: CATSDRQGSNEQYF
CDR3 DNA: TGTGCCACCAGTGACCGACAGGGTTCCAACGAGCAGTACTTC

J gene: TRBJ2-1
D gene: TRBD1
clone size: -
V gene: TRBV5-1
CDR3 protein: CASTSDRVSYNEQFF
CDR3 DNA: TGCGCCAGCACCTCCGACAGGGTATCCTACAATGAGCAGTTCTTC

J gene: TRBJ2-7
D gene: TRBD2
clone size: many
V gene: TRBV12-3/TRBV12-4
CDR3 protein: CASRSGLGYEQYF
CDR3 DNA: TGTGCCAGCAGATCGGGACTAGGCTACGAGCAGTACTTC

J gene: TRBJ2-5
D gene: TRBD1
clone size: many
V gene: TRBV29-1
CDR3 protein: CSVGQGGETQYF
CDR3 DNA: TGCAGCGTTGGACAGGGGGGAGAGACCCAGTACTTC

J gene: TRBJ2-1
D gene: -
clone size: many
V gene: TRBV20-1
CDR3 protein: CSAGRAADHNEQFF
CDR3 DNA: TGCAGTGCCGGTCGGGCAGCAGACCACAATGAGCAGTTCTTC

J gene: TRBJ2-1
D gene: -
clone size: many
V gene: TRBV18
CDR3 protein: CASGTYLYNEQFF
CDR3 DNA: TGTGCCAGCGGGACGTACCTCTACAATGAGCAGTTCTTC

J gene: TRBJ1-1
D gene: -
clone size: -
V gene: TRBV19
CDR3 protein: CASSTPGWNTEAFF
CDR3 DNA: TGTGCCAGTAGTACCCCAGGATGGAACACTGAAGCTTTCTTT

J gene: TRBJ2-7
D gene: TRBD1
clone size: many
V gene: TRBV19
CDR3 protein: CASSTMTGSSYEQYF
CDR3 DNA: TGTGCCAGTAGTACAATGACAGGGTCGTCCTACGAGCAGTACTTC

J gene: TRBJ2-3
D gene: TRBD1
clone size: -
V gene: TRBV6-5
CDR3 protein: CASSYYGTGPTDTQYF
CDR3 DNA: TGTGCCAGCAGTTACTATGGGACAGGACCCACAGATACGCAGTATTTT

J gene: TRBJ2-1
D gene: -
clone size: many
V gene: TRBV6-2/TRBV6-3
CDR3 protein: CASRSWAEGNEQFF
CDR3 DNA: TGTGCCAGCAGAAGTTGGGCGGAGGGGAATGAGCAGTTCTTC

J gene: TRBJ2-7
D gene: TRBD2
clone size: many
V gene: TRBV2
CDR3 protein: CASSDFREGLYEQYF
CDR3 DNA: TGTGCCAGCAGTGATTTTCGGGAGGGCCTCTACGAGCAGTACTTC

J gene: TRBJ2-3
D gene: TRBD2
clone size: many
V gene: TRBV12-3/TRBV12-4
CDR3 protein: CASRLLTRGLAGGLSSTDTQYF
CDR3 DNA: TGTGCCAGCAGACTCCTGACGAGGGGACTAGCGGGAGGGCTTTCTTCTACAGATACGCAGTATTTT

J gene: TRBJ2-5
D gene: TRBD2
clone size: many
V gene: TRBV15
CDR3 protein: CATSKNYGTSGQETQYF
CDR3 DNA: TGTGCCACCAGCAAAAACTACGGGACTAGCGGGCAAGAGACCCAGTACTTC

J gene: TRBJ1-1
D gene: -
clone size: many
V gene: TRBV6-1
CDR3 protein: CASSAGPYSPEAFF
CDR3 DNA: TGTGCCAGCAGTGCGGGACCCTACTCGCCGGAAGCTTTCTTT

J gene: TRBJ1-1
D gene: TRBD1
clone size: -
V gene: TRBV5-6
CDR3 protein: CASSPRGQVYTEAFF
CDR3 DNA: TGTGCCAGCAGCCCCCGAGGACAGGTTTACACTGAAGCTTTCTTT

J gene: TRBJ1-1
D gene: TRBD1
clone size: -
V gene: TRBV5-5
CDR3 protein: CASSPFHFPGQSSEAFF
CDR3 DNA: TGTGCCAGCAGCCCTTTCCATTTTCCGGGACAGTCATCTGAAGCTTTCTTT

J gene: TRBJ1-1
D gene: -
clone size: few
V gene: TRBV28
CDR3 protein: CASSDLQGEAFF
CDR3 DNA: TGTGCCAGCAGTGACCTACAAGGTGAAGCTTTCTTT